The clone carrying this T cell receptor beta chain appeared once. Its antigen is undetermined. The V end was cut by 6 bases, the J end by 6 bases, with 18 bases between. The germline CDR1 and CDR2 sequences are SQVTM and ANQGSEA. The CDR3 runs to 14 residues. Assay used: immunoSEQ multiplex PCR; TCRdb lists only in-frame clones, some missing. The table has some 150,000 clones, more than 75% seen once. The sample comes from a study of T cell responses to AZD1222 COVID-19 vaccine. Points from the study as a whole: Clonal diversity may have been underestimated, and the donors were mostly white British, with more females than males. At baseline, just 6 or 7 AZD1222 recipients tested seropositive.

The chain has TRBV29-1 and TRBJ1-3; D unclear. The input for sequencing was peripheral blood, taken 28 days after the second AZD1222 dose. The receptor was derived from an adult who received the AZD1222 COVID-19 vaccine. The CDR3, as DNA: TGCAGCGTCGAGGACCTGGCGGGCCCAAACACCATATATTTT. Protein product: CSVEDLAGPNTIYF.